This TCR beta chain was observed in a study of blood T cell repertoires in COVID-19. Study overall: Sites across the United States, Italy and Spain contributed samples from acute and convalescent COVID-19. PBMCs, B-cell-depleted T cells, or T cells were the source of the cDNA or gDNA that made up the material.

Source study methods: Using reference gene primer amplification, nucleated cell counts were estimated. The method was immunoSEQ multiplex PCR; TCRdb's version includes in-frame clones alone and lacks a portion of them. V and J calls and clone size are those listed in that table; D and trimming were worked out from the DNA. Among 150,000 to 200,000 clones, about 81% were seen once, and the ten largest hold approximately 10%. The CDR3 runs 16 residues. Germline trimming cut 4 bases from V and 5 bases from J; bases unmatched to any gene: 11. The germline V gene has CDR1 SNHLY and CDR2 FYNNEI. This sequence was found in a man aged 55 to 70 with active or convalescent COVID-19. The sequencing sample was made of peripheral blood. The chain is built from TRBV2 and TRBJ1-5; 7 positions agree with TRBD1. This CDR3 is CASSGIRDRVDQPQHF. In nucleotides, the CDR3 is TGTGCCAGCAGTGGAATCCGGGACAGAGTAGATCAGCCCCAGCATTTT. The variable domain in full, completed from reference TRBV2 and TRBJ1-5, reads EPEVTQTPSHQVTQMGQEVILRCVPISNHLYFYWYRQILGQKVEFLVSFYNNEISEKSEIFDDQFSVERPDGSNFTLKIRSTKLEDSAMYFCASSGIRDRVDQPQHFGDGTRLSIL.